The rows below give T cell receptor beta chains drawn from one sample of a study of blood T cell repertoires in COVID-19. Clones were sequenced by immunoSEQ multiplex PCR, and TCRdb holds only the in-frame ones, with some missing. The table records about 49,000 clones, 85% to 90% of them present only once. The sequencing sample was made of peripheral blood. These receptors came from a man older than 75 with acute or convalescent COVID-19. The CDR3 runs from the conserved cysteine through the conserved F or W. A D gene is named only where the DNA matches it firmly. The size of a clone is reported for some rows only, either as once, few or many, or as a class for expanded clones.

CDR3 DNA: TGTGCCAGCACCTTCGGCGGGGACCTTCGCAATCAGCCCCAGCATTTT
CDR3 protein: CASTFGGDLRNQPQHF
D gene: -
V gene: TRBV7-8
clone size: -
J gene: TRBJ1-5

CDR3 DNA: TGTGCCAGCGCCAGGGTGACTAGCGGGGTGAACGGGGGTTACAATGAGCAGTTCTTC
CDR3 protein: CASARVTSGVNGGYNEQFF
D gene: TRBD2
V gene: TRBV5-6
clone size: -
J gene: TRBJ2-1

CDR3 DNA: TGTGCCAGCAGCGCCGGGACAGGGAATTCACCCCTCCACTTT
CDR3 protein: CASSAGTGNSPLHF
D gene: TRBD1
V gene: TRBV6-5
clone size: -
J gene: TRBJ1-6

CDR3 DNA: TGTGCTAGTGGTTTGGGGGTTCAGGGGGCAAAGGCTTTCTTT
CDR3 protein: CASGLGVQGAKAFF
D gene: TRBD1
V gene: TRBV12-5
clone size: -
J gene: TRBJ1-1

CDR3 DNA: TGTGCCAGCAGTTTACCCCCTGGCAGGGGGCGCAGGCCTTACTATGGCTACACCTTC
CDR3 protein: CASSLPPGRGRRPYYGYTF
D gene: TRBD1
V gene: TRBV28
clone size: -
J gene: TRBJ1-2

CDR3 DNA: TGTGCCATCGGGGCCCGGGGGGGGTCCTATAATTCACCCCTCCACTTT
CDR3 protein: CAIGARGGSYNSPLHF
D gene: -
V gene: TRBV10-3
clone size: once
J gene: TRBJ1-6

CDR3 DNA: TGTGCCAGCAGCCTCTGGAGGGCAGATGGCTACACCTTC
CDR3 protein: CASSLWRADGYTF
D gene: -
V gene: TRBV3-1/TRBV3-2
clone size: -
J gene: TRBJ1-2

CDR3 DNA: TGTGCCAGCAGCCCTGGACTAGGCGTGGGAGATACGCAGTATTTT
CDR3 protein: CASSPGLGVGDTQYF
D gene: TRBD2
V gene: TRBV7-3
clone size: once
J gene: TRBJ2-3

CDR3 DNA: TGCGCCAGCAGACCCCTAGCGGGGGGGCCTATAGATACGCAGTATTTT
CDR3 protein: CASRPLAGGPIDTQYF
D gene: TRBD2
V gene: TRBV5-1
clone size: -
J gene: TRBJ2-3

CDR3 DNA: TGTGCCAGCAGTAGGGGGGACAGATCCCTGGGCGGCTACACCTTC
CDR3 protein: CASSRGDRSLGGYTF
D gene: TRBD1
V gene: TRBV6-5
clone size: once
J gene: TRBJ1-2

CDR3 DNA: TGTGCCAGCAGTGACAGACAAGCACAAGCTTTCTTT
CDR3 protein: CASSDRQAQAFF
D gene: -
V gene: TRBV6-1
clone size: -
J gene: TRBJ1-1

CDR3 DNA: TGTGCCAGCAGCTTAGAGAGGCTAGCGGCATACGAGCAGTACTTC
CDR3 protein: CASSLERLAAYEQYF
D gene: TRBD2
V gene: TRBV7-8
clone size: -
J gene: TRBJ2-7

CDR3 DNA: TGTGCCAGCAGCTTATGGGCCACCTATGAGCAGTTCTTC
CDR3 protein: CASSLWATYEQFF
D gene: -
V gene: TRBV13
clone size: -
J gene: TRBJ2-1

CDR3 DNA: TGTGCCAGCAGCCAAGATGACTTCTCTGGAAACACCATATATTTT
CDR3 protein: CASSQDDFSGNTIYF
D gene: -
V gene: TRBV4-2
clone size: -
J gene: TRBJ1-3

CDR3 DNA: TGTGCCACGGACGCAGGACAGGTTGGCACAGATACGCAGTATTTT
CDR3 protein: CATDAGQVGTDTQYF
D gene: TRBD1
V gene: TRBV24-1
clone size: -
J gene: TRBJ2-3

CDR3 DNA: TGTGCCAGCAGCCGTTACAGGGGACACACAGATACGCAGTATTTT
CDR3 protein: CASSRYRGHTDTQYF
D gene: TRBD1
V gene: TRBV5-4
clone size: -
J gene: TRBJ2-3

CDR3 DNA: TGTGCCAGCAGCGCCCCCACTAGCGGGGAGATCCAAGAGACCCAGTACTTC
CDR3 protein: CASSAPTSGEIQETQYF
D gene: TRBD2
V gene: TRBV9
clone size: -
J gene: TRBJ2-5

CDR3 DNA: TGTGCCAGCGGAGCTCTGCGGGGGGGACCCGATACGCAGTATTTT
CDR3 protein: CASGALRGGPDTQYF
D gene: TRBD2
V gene: TRBV6-5
clone size: -
J gene: TRBJ2-3

CDR3 DNA: TGTGCCAGCAGCCCAGGGGTGTACTCTGGAAACACCATATATTTT
CDR3 protein: CASSPGVYSGNTIYF
D gene: -
V gene: TRBV3-1/TRBV3-2
clone size: once
J gene: TRBJ1-3

CDR3 DNA: TGTGCCAGCAGCCTCCGGCGGGGGGGCGATTCACCCCTCCACTTT
CDR3 protein: CASSLRRGGDSPLHF
D gene: -
V gene: TRBV14
clone size: -
J gene: TRBJ1-6